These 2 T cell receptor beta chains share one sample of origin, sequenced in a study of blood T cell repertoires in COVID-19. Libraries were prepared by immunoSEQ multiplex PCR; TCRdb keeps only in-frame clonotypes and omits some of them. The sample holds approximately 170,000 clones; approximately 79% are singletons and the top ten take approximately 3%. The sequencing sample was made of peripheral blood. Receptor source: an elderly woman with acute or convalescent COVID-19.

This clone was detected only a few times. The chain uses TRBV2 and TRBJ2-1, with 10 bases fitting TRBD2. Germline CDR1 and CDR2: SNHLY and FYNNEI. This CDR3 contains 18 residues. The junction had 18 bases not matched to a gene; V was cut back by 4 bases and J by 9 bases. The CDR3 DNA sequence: TGTGCCAGCAGTGTTCGGGGACTGGGGCTAGCGGGAGTGGGTGAGCAGTTCTTC. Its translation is CASSVRGLGLAGVGEQFF.

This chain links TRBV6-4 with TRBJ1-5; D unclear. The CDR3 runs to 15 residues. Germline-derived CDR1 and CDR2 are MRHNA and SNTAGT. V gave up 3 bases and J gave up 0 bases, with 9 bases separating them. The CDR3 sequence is CASSEAGYSNQPQHF. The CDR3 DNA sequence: TGTGCCAGCAGTGAAGCCGGGTATAGCAATCAGCCCCAGCATTTT.